This T cell receptor (beta chain) was recovered during a study of siplizumab effects on memory and regulatory T cells. This clone appeared a single time. Per-sample assaying covered some 10^5 TCR templates. Libraries were prepared by immunoSEQ multiplex PCR; TCRdb keeps only in-frame clonotypes and omits some of them. The data contain about 100,000 clones, about 91% of them seen just once; the ten biggest clones take up about 2.6%. Germline loops: CDR1 SGHNT, CDR2 YYREEE (reference sequence). Trimming removed 4 bases from V and 0 bases from J; junction bases left unmatched: 7. The CDR3 loop spans 16 amino acids.

Sequencing was performed on CD4+ T cells sorted from blood. The chain has TRBV5-4 and TRBJ2-3, with 8 bases that match TRBD2. The clonotype originates from a human donor in good health. Some clones in this sample may be carry-over from other donors' samples. CDR3 sequence (DNA): TGTGCCAGCAGCCCGGGGGGGATACGTAGCACAGATACGCAGTATTTT. Translated, it gives CASSPGGIRSTDTQYF.